This section outlines one T cell receptor (beta chain) sequence together with its context. Its antigen is not identified. The data belong to a study of cytomegalovirus exposure and HLA in healthy donors. Study findings and constraints: Apparent HLA restriction characterized most CMV-associated TCR beta chains in a later analysis. The authors later linked a missense DCLRE1C variant to TCR beta V- and J-gene trimming. Presence/absence analyses supposed approximately even sequencing depth among donors. An apparent linkage of common viral pathogens to several of the most significant clusters emerged in a later analysis.

This CDR3 spans 15 amino acids. Germline assignment: CDR1 SGDLS and CDR2 YYNGEE. Trimming at V came to 0 bases and at J to 3 bases, leaving 1 base not matched to a gene. Researchers ran the PCR with 60 Vbeta and 13 Jbeta primers. The table came from immunoSEQ multiplex PCR; TCRdb's copy has only in-frame clones and leaves some out. The repertoire holds 150,000 to 200,000 clones, with around 75% as singletons. This TCR came from a female donor in good health and CMV-seronegative. Sequencing was carried out using PBMCs. This chain links TRBV9 with TRBJ2-3, with 10 bases lining up with TRBD1. This chain's CDR3 is CASSVAGQGTDTQYF. In nucleotides, the CDR3 is TGTGCCAGCAGCGTAGCGGGACAGGGGACAGATACGCAGTATTTT.